The 18 T cell receptor beta chains listed next were all sequenced from one sample in a study of human T cells and chemical hapten exposure. TCRdb reprocessed the RACE reads with MiXCR, giving one entry per CDR3 protein. The data show fewer than 300,000 distinct CDR3 sequences, with roughly 7.4% seen just once and 1.2% held by the top ten. The time point denotes: pre-sensitization, week 0. Noted treatment: therapeutic diphenylcyclopropenone sensitization with weekly scalp DPC. The source was whole blood, collected in connection with sensitization to the hapten diphenylcyclopropenone (DPC). These receptors were obtained from a man between 18 and 35 years old with alopecia areata. Some clones in this sample may be carry-over from other donors' samples.

The rearrangement uses TRBV6-2 or TRBV6-3 and TRBJ1-2; the D gene is possibly TRBD1 (6 bases). CDR1 MNHEY and CDR2 SVGEGT come from the germline V gene. Between the trimmed V and J ends, which lost 5 bases and 2 bases, there was a span of 15 bases. The CDR3 has 15 residues. DNA of the CDR3: TGTGCCAGCAGTCGCAGGGGCGAAGCCAACTATGGCTACACCTTC. Amino acids: CASSRRGEANYGYTF.

The table lists this clonotype with a few counts. The rearrangement links TRBV18 to TRBJ2-6; D gene unclear. This CDR3 comprises 15 residues. Germline CDR1 KGHSH, CDR2 LQKENI. The V and J ends lost 3 bases and 1 base respectively, with 7 bases between them. As DNA, the CDR3 is TGTGCCAGCTCACCCCCCGGGTCTGGGGCCAACGTCCTGACTTTC. Amino acid sequence: CASSPPGSGANVLTF.

This clonotype was counted ten times or more. V usage is TRBV5-1 and J usage is TRBJ1-1, with 7 bases lining up with TRBD1. J gave up 1 base and V 1 base, and 4 bases lay outside the gene matches. This CDR3 has 15 residues. Germline V gene lookup returns CDR1 SGHRS and CDR2 YFSETQ. CDR3 DNA sequence: TGCGCCAGCAGCTTGTGGACAGGATCGAACACTGAAGCTTTCTTT. Its translation: CASSLWTGSNTEAFF.

The genes are TRBV15 and TRBJ2-3; D call uncertain. Trimming stripped 3 bases from V and 7 bases from J, with 14 bases between. The CDR3 sequence is 14 residues long. CDR1 and CDR2 from the germline V gene are LNHNV and YYDKDF (reference sequence). The CDR3 reads CATSRPLVMHTQYF. The CDR3 nucleotides read TGTGCCACCAGCAGGCCCCTAGTTATGCATACGCAGTATTTT.

This clonotype was detected a few times. The chain combines TRBV6-1 with TRBJ1-2, with TRBD1 matching over 7 bases. Per the germline V gene, CDR1 is MNHNS and CDR2 is SASEGT. V dropped 7 bases and J dropped 4; count of bases not matched to a gene: 9. This CDR3 contains 14 residues. CDR3 in amino acids: CASTTENRGYGYTF. The CDR3 DNA reads as TGTGCCAGCACCACCGAAAACAGGGGCTATGGCTACACCTTC.

This clonotype has more than one count but fewer than ten. The V call is TRBV20-1, the J call TRBJ1-4; a possible D gene is TRBD1 (5 bases). Between the trimmed V and J ends, which lost 1 base and 5 bases, there was a span of 20 bases. CDR3 size: 17 residues. Per germline, CDR1 DFQATT and CDR2 SNEGSKA (reference sequence). CDR3 sequence reads: CSARGLGGDLLNEKLFF. CDR3 DNA sequence: TGCAGTGCTAGAGGACTGGGGGGTGACCTGCTAAATGAAAAACTGTTTTTT.

Ten or more counts support this clonotype. The CDR3 region has the DNA TGTGCCAGCAGCCCCTTCACAGATACGCAGTATTTT. Protein sequence: CASSPFTDTQYF. The chain links TRBV7-2 to TRBJ2-3, with D uncertain. Germline loops: CDR1 SGHTA, CDR2 FQGNSA. Deletions cut 5 bases from V and 2 bases from J, with 5 bases between. The CDR3 is made up of 12 amino acids.

This chain links TRBV2 with TRBJ1-1, with D unresolved. This CDR3 region has 11 residues. V lost 8 bases, J lost 0 bases, and 4 bases lay in between. In germline, CDR1 is SNHLY, CDR2 FYNNEI. CDR3 sequence (DNA): TGTGCCAGCCAGGTGAACACTGAAGCTTTCTTT. Its protein is CASQVNTEAFF.

This clonotype was found a few times. The germline gene is not matched at one end of the junction; a read error may be the cause. This chain links TRBV25-1 with TRBJ1-6; the match to TRBD1 covers 7 bases. Germline V gene data show CDR1 as MGHDK and CDR2 as SYGVNS. The CDR3 length is 14 residues. CDR3 DNA: TGTGTCAGCAGTGAATCAGGGGGTAGTTCACCCCTCCACTTT. This gives the protein CVSSESGGSSPLHF. Looking up the rest from reference TRBV25-1 and TRBJ1-6 gives the full variable domain: EADIYQTPRYLVIGTGKKITLECSQTMGHDKMYWYQQDPGMELHLIHYSYGVNSTEKGDLSSESTVSRIRTEHFPLTLESARPSHTSQYLCVSSESGGSSPLHFGNGTRLTVT.

The chain couples TRBV3-1 to TRBJ2-2, with 7 bases lining up with TRBD1. Per germline, CDR1 LGHDT and CDR2 YNNKEL (reference sequence). This CDR3 contains 18 residues. V was pared by 0 bases and J by 0 bases, with 7 bases of the junction left unmatched. The CDR3 nucleotides read TGTGCCAGCAGCCAAGAAGCTTGGGGGACAGCGAACACCGGGGAGCTGTTTTTT. It encodes CASSQEAWGTANTGELFF. The full variable domain, with the rest looked up from reference TRBV3-1 and TRBJ2-2, is DTAVSQTPKYLVTQMGNDKSIKCEQNLGHDTMYWYKQDSKKFLKIMFSYNNKELIINETVPNRFSPKSPDKAHLNLHINSLELGDSAVYFCASSQEAWGTANTGELFFGEGSRLTVL.

In its sample, this clonotype was seen a few times. The CDR3 bases are TGTGCCAGCAGCCATGGTACTAGGTCCTCTGGCGGCAATGAGCAGTTCTTC. Its translation is CASSHGTRSSGGNEQFF. The gene calls are TRBV4-2 and TRBJ2-1, with a possible D match to TRBD2 (5 bases). The V gene's germline CDR1 is LGHNA and CDR2 YNFKEQ. The V and J ends lost 3 bases and 6 bases respectively, with 21 bases between them. This CDR3 spans 17 amino acids.

V gene TRBV3-1 combines with J gene TRBJ2-3; D perhaps matches TRBD1 (5 bases). This CDR3 contains 15 residues. V lost 1 base and J 3 bases, leaving 11 bases between the germline ends. Germline-derived CDR1 and CDR2 are LGHDT and YNNKEL (reference sequence). The chain's CDR3 is CASSQAQGRTDTQYF. In DNA, the CDR3 is TGTGCCAGCAGCCAAGCGCAGGGAAGGACAGATACGCAGTATTTT.

V usage is TRBV20-1 and J usage is TRBJ2-1, with D possibly matching TRBD1 (6 bases). The CDR3 contains 14 residues. Germline V gives CDR1 DFQATT, CDR2 SNEGSKA (reference sequence). V lost 6 bases and J 3 bases, leaving 15 bases between the germline ends. CDR3 DNA: TGCAGTGCCCCTGGACAGCCCATCTACAATGAGCAGTTCTTC. Protein sequence: CSAPGQPIYNEQFF.

The V and J genes are TRBV7-9 and TRBJ2-2, with TRBD1 as a possible D gene (5 bases). The CDR3 loop spans 15 amino acids. Deletions cut 1 base from V and 7 bases from J, with 13 bases between. CDR1 is SEHNR and CDR2 is FQNEAQ in the germline V gene (reference sequence). The CDR3 region is CASSLDGRAGGELFF. The CDR3 nucleotides are TGTGCCAGCAGCTTAGACGGCAGGGCAGGCGGGGAGCTGTTTTTT.

CDR3 DNA sequence: TGTGCCAGCAGTTTGAGTCAGGCGAACACTGAAGCTTTCTTT. It translates to CASSLSQANTEAFF. The genes are TRBV6-5 and TRBJ1-1; no reliable D call. V was cut by 4 bases and J by 1 base, with 10 bases left in between. CDR1 and CDR2 (germline): MNHEY, SVGAGI. This CDR3 has 14 amino acids.

This clonotype occurred many times. This chain connects TRBV20-1 to TRBJ2-5, with no clear D. Germline V CDR1 and CDR2: DFQATT, SNEGSKA (reference sequence). The CDR3 runs to 9 residues. The ends were cut back, 6 bases at V and 1 base at J, with 0 bases in the middle. This CDR3 is CSAQETQYF. CDR3 DNA sequence: TGCAGTGCCCAAGAGACCCAGTACTTC.

The chain couples TRBV10-2 to TRBJ2-5; 15 nucleotides line up with TRBD2. The germline gives CDR1 WSHSY, CDR2 SAAADI. This CDR3 has 15 residues. V lost 6 bases and J lost 4; bases outside the gene matches: 3. CDR3 bases: TGCGCCAGCAGGGGACTAGCGGGGGGAAGAGAGACCCAGTACTTC. Translated: CASRGLAGGRETQYF.

This clonotype was detected a few times. V gene TRBV10-3 combines with J gene TRBJ2-7, with a weak D call TRBD1 (6 bases). Germline V lookup: CDR1 ENHRY, CDR2 SYGVKD. The V end was cut by 0 bases, the J end by 1 base, with 10 bases between. This CDR3 comprises 15 residues. In nucleotides, the CDR3 is TGTGCCATCAGTGAGTCAGGAGGACAGTCCTACGAGCAGTACTTC. Protein product: CAISESGGQSYEQYF.